The T cell receptor beta chain under discussion was sequenced for a study of blood T cell repertoires in COVID-19 (dated by TCRdb to about 2020). Looking at the study overall: Samples from collaborators originated in the United States, Italy and Spain and spanned both the acute and convalescent phases of COVID-19. Where available, HLA class I and class II types were obtained from metadata supplied by the sample provider rather than from assay-based typing. The samples were drawn from two sources: the first 160 participants of the ongoing ImmuneRACE study, and over 950 subjects contributed by 6 global collaborators. Sample metadata almost always included a de-identified subject ID, COVID-19 status, age in years and sex. The prospective study material was composed of cDNA or gDNA derived from T cells, B-cell-depleted T cells, or PBMCs. The repertoires were made available in a free public database intended to serve as a resource for research on the immune response to SARS-CoV-2. Deeply sampled blood TCRbeta repertoires from subjects exposed to, actively infected with, or recovered from COVID-19 were included in the dataset. Results the study describes overall, beyond this receptor: Clinical and demographic metadata were provided uncurated, with the amount varying by source and participant.

The germline V gene (reference sequence) gives CDR1 as SEHNR and CDR2 as FQNEAQ. V is cut by 3 bases and J by 3 bases, and the space between the germline ends is 11 bases. Measured from the cysteine to the phenylalanine, the CDR3 is 15 residues long. Left in the record is the CDR3 DNA by itself, 45 bases read in frame from the first base. TCRbeta CDR3 regions were amplified from genomic DNA by means of the immunoSEQ Assay, a bias-controlled multiplex PCR. The authors' pipeline ran thus. Within the assay, amplification of reference gene primers was used to estimate how many nucleated cells each sample contained. Sequence reads were collapsed and filtered to measure the absolute abundance of every unique TCRbeta CDR3 rearrangement. For each sample, productive Simpson clonality was calculated by taking the square root of Simpson's diversity index across productive rearrangements. TCRdb took over this immuneACCESS table, retaining in-frame rearrangements with V and J assigned. Such tables are incomplete; in checked studies, under half of the missing clones stem from an unresolved V gene, and the remainder is unexplained. V, J and clone size are those of that table, while D and trimming were read from the DNA. The sample table records tens of thousands of clones; roughly 91% of these occur just once. The ten top clones hold about 8.1% of the sample.

To note about this clone: The antigen it binds to is not known. The sample holds no much larger clone one base away, and base qualities are not on file.

The collaborating institutions used their own protocols to collect whole blood in K2EDTA tubes. Collaborator samples were shipped for TCRbeta analysis as frozen whole blood, isolated PBMCs, or DNA extracted from either sample type. The receptor's source is a human donor in a cohort sampled during active COVID-19. Sequencing was carried out using peripheral blood. The rearranged chain carries TRBV7-9 and TRBJ1-4; the D segment could be TRBD1, given 6 matching bases. The CDR3 corresponds to CASSFTGLSNEKLFF. The DNA sequence is TGTGCCAGCAGCTTCACAGGGCTGTCTAATGAAAAACTGTTTTTT.